This T cell receptor beta chain stems from a study of T cells in Graves' hyperthyroidism and ophthalmopathy. What was amplified from RNA transcripts were TCR beta CDR3 regions. First-round RT-PCR with HTBI primers amplified the TCR CDR3 region. In TCRdb, the multiplex PCR reads were re-called with MiXCR into one record per CDR3 protein. The table includes 700,000 to 850,000 distinct CDR3 sequences, 35% detected once. The germline V gene has CDR1 SGDLS and CDR2 YYNGEE. After removal of 4 bases from V and 7 bases from J, the junction contained 11 bases not matched to a gene. The CDR3 is 16 residues long.

The specimen sequenced was blood. This chain uses TRBV9 with TRBJ2-2; 9 bases line up with TRBD1. The receptor was isolated from a woman between 35 and 50 years old with Graves' hyperthyroidism. CDR3 DNA sequence: TGTGCCAGCAGCTTGGATGGACAGGGGAAAAACGGGGAGCTGTTTTTT. Translation gives CASSLDGQGKNGELFF.